What follows are 15 T cell receptor beta chains derived from one specimen sequenced in a study of response to subunit inactivated influenza vaccine. TCRdb redid the calling of the RT-PCR reads with MiXCR, one entry per CDR3 protein. The repertoire holds about 700,000 distinct CDR3 sequences, with 15% to 18% as singletons. The material was PBMCs from blood, obtained less than 13 days after vaccination. The receptors here all came from a man aged 50-60 years who received an inactivated influenza vaccine.

This clonotype was counted a few times. The chain carries TRBV11-1 and TRBJ2-3; 10 bases line up with TRBD2. The CDR3 extends over 20 amino acids. The germline CDR1 and CDR2 sequences are SGHAT and FQDESV (reference sequence). Germline trimming cut 1 base from V and 2 bases from J; bases unmatched to any gene: 15. The CDR3 DNA reads TGTGCCAGCAGCTTAGACCCCCGCGAAAGTAGCGGGGGGATCACAGATACGCAGTATTTT. It yields the protein CASSLDPRESSGGITDTQYF.

The chain combines TRBV20-1 with TRBJ2-1; D is undetermined. Trimming removed 4 bases at V and 1 base at J, with 8 bases between. The CDR3 extends over 13 amino acids. The germline V gene encodes CDR1 DFQATT and CDR2 SNEGSKA (reference sequence). The CDR3: CSATSRSYNEQFF. The CDR3 DNA reads TGCAGTGCTACGTCTAGATCCTACAATGAGCAGTTCTTC.

Only a few counts were recorded for this clonotype. The V gene is TRBV6-6, the J gene TRBJ1-3; D possibly corresponds to TRBD1 (5 bases). The germline V gene has CDR1 MNHNY and CDR2 SVGAGI (reference sequence). This CDR3 spans 15 amino acids. The germline V and J ends were trimmed by 0 bases and 2 bases, with 8 bases remaining between them. The CDR3 sequence is CASSYSLGAGNTIYF. The CDR3 nucleotides read TGTGCCAGCAGTTACTCTCTAGGGGCTGGAAACACCATATATTTT.

This sequence joins TRBV7-2 and TRBJ2-7; TRBD2 matches at 9 bases. Germline CDR1 is SGHTA and CDR2 is FQGNSA. The CDR3 covers 14 residues. V shed 3 bases and J 2 bases; nucleotides not matched to a gene: 2. Written as DNA, the CDR3 is TGTGCCAGCAGCTTGACTAGCGGAGCCTACGAGCAGTACTTC. Its protein is CASSLTSGAYEQYF.

V and J are TRBV21-1 and TRBJ2-4; TRBD1 was called by the table and not checked on the DNA. TRBV21-1 is an annotated pseudogene. The CDR3 extends over 17 amino acids. This chain's CDR3 is CASSKRRTGDAKNIQYF. CDR3 in DNA: TGTGCCAGCAGCAAAAGAAGAACAGGGGATGCCAAAAACATTCAGTACTTC.

This clonotype was recorded at least ten times. The chain joins TRBV5-1 to TRBJ2-7; perhaps TRBD1 as D (6 bases). CDR3 size: 16 residues. CDR1 is SGHRS and CDR2 is YFSETQ in the germline V gene. The germline V and J ends were trimmed by 5 bases and 5 bases, with 23 bases remaining between them. In DNA, the CDR3 is TGCGCCAGCAGAACTGCTCCGGGACACCGAGTAGACGAGCAGTACTTC. Translated: CASRTAPGHRVDEQYF.

The genes are TRBV5-5 and TRBJ2-7; weak D call: TRBD2 (5 bases). From germline, CDR1 is SGHKS and CDR2 YYEKEE (reference sequence). CDR3 length equals 15 residues. Trimming pared 2 bases from V and 6 bases from J, leaving 18 bases between. The CDR3 DNA reads TGTGCCAGCAGCTTTAGCAGAGGCCGGGGTGGCGAGCAGTACTTC. Protein product: CASSFSRGRGGEQYF.

This clonotype was recorded a few times. V is TRBV5-1 and J is TRBJ2-7; no reliable D call. There are 14 residues in the CDR3. V lost 4 bases to trimming and J lost 2 bases, with 13 bases between them. CDR1 and CDR2 from the germline V gene are SGHRS and YFSETQ. CDR3 nucleotides: TGCGCCAGCAGCGGCGCACTCTCCACCTACGAGCAGTACTTC. It is translated as CASSGALSTYEQYF. Drawing the rest from reference TRBV5-1 and TRBJ2-7, the complete variable domain is KAGVTQTPRYLIKTRGQQVTLSCSPISGHRSVSWYQQTPGQGLQFLFEYFSETQRNKGNFPGRFSGRQFSNSRSEMNVSTLELGDSALYLCASSGALSTYEQYFGPGTRLTVT.

The chain is built from TRBV7-9 and TRBJ2-7; no reliable D call. V lost 1 base to trimming and J lost 1 base, with 11 bases between them. CDR3 length equals 15 residues. Germline V gene lookup returns CDR1 SEHNR and CDR2 FQNEAQ (reference sequence). This chain's CDR3 is CASSLGAVESYEQYF. The CDR3 nucleotides read TGTGCCAGCAGCTTAGGGGCAGTGGAGTCCTACGAGCAGTACTTC.

This clonotype was picked up a small number of times. The chain couples TRBV18 to TRBJ2-1, with 11 bases identical to TRBD2. CDR1 is KGHSH and CDR2 is LQKENI in the germline V gene. V lost 3 bases, J lost 10 bases, and 5 bases stayed unmatched. The CDR3 covers 14 residues. In nucleotides, the CDR3 is TGTGCCAGCTCACCTAGCGGGGGGGCCACCGAGCAGTTCTTC. Translated: CASSPSGGATEQFF.

V gene TRBV12-3 or TRBV12-4 combines with J gene TRBJ2-7; weak D call: TRBD1 (6 bases). Trimming cost V 3 bases and J 0 bases, with 21 bases left between them. The CDR3 has 18 residues. CDR3 sequence (DNA): TGTGCCAGCAGTTTTCAATACGGTCTCGGACAGAGCTCCTACGAGCAGTACTTC. Encoded protein: CASSFQYGLGQSSYEQYF.

V usage is TRBV7-7 and J usage is TRBJ2-2, with TRBD1 as a possible D gene (6 bases). In germline, CDR1 is SSHAT, CDR2 FNYEAQ (reference sequence). V lost 5 bases and J lost 0, with 19 bases in between. The CDR3 runs to 18 residues. CDR3 amino acids: CASSKDVSRGPNTGELFF. The CDR3 DNA follows: TGTGCCAGCAGCAAAGATGTTAGCAGGGGCCCGAACACCGGGGAGCTGTTTTTT.

This clonotype has only a few counts. The chain joins TRBV6-2 or TRBV6-3 to TRBJ2-2, with a weak D call TRBD1 (6 bases). Germline values: CDR1 MNHEY, CDR2 SVGEGT. CDR3 length: 15 residues. Trimming left V 6 bases short and J 8 bases short, with 19 bases between. CDR3 DNA: TGTGCCAGCAGCTTTACTTCCAGGGGCTCTGGGGAGCTGTTTTTT. Translated, it gives CASSFTSRGSGELFF.

This clonotype was seen ten or more times. The chain carries TRBV28 and TRBJ2-6; a possible D gene is TRBD1 (7 bases). This CDR3 contains 16 residues. The germline CDR1 and CDR2 sequences are MDHEN and SYDVKM. The V gene lost 8 bases and the J gene lost 0 bases, with 14 bases spanning the gap. This chain's CDR3 is CASGGTAPSGANVLTF. CDR3 nucleotide sequence: TGTGCCAGCGGAGGGACAGCCCCCTCTGGGGCCAACGTCCTGACTTTC.

This clonotype was observed a handful of times. This chain uses TRBV7-2 with TRBJ1-5; 9 bases fit TRBD1. The CDR3 runs 14 residues. Looked up from germline, CDR1 is SGHTA and CDR2 is FQGNSA. V lost 5 bases, J lost 9 bases, and 8 bases stayed unmatched. The DNA for the CDR3 is TGTGCCAGCAGCCCGGGACAGGGAAGTCGGCCCCAGCATTTT. Translated: CASSPGQGSRPQHF.